This TCR beta chain was sequenced in a study of T cell repertoires in cytomegalovirus infection. Across the study: Matching HLA type, along with CMV infection, was indicated by public TCR beta signatures. Study-wide results and limits: People with CMV and the relevant HLA were identified by cumulative public TCR beta family frequency. Clonotype analysis showed dominance of the ex vivo response by HLA-C-restricted CMV-specific TCR beta clonotypes.

This CDR3 is built from 14 residues. Trimming left V 8 bases short and J 0 bases short, with 8 bases between. In germline, CDR1 is LNHDA, CDR2 SQIVND (reference sequence). TCRdb ran MiXCR on the reads and lists one entry per CDR3 protein. The sample gives about 740,000 distinct CDR3 sequences, roughly a third of which show up once; 2.5% to 3.5% is in the top ten. About this clonotype: Its target is unknown.

The sample was PBMCs. The clonotype originates from a human donor in good health (CMV status not recorded). Some clones in this sample may be carry-over from other donors' samples. The V call is TRBV19, the J call TRBJ2-6; unclear D gene. CDR3 bases: TGTGCCAGTCGAATTTACTCTGGGGCCAACGTCCTGACTTTC. Amino acid sequence: CASRIYSGANVLTF.